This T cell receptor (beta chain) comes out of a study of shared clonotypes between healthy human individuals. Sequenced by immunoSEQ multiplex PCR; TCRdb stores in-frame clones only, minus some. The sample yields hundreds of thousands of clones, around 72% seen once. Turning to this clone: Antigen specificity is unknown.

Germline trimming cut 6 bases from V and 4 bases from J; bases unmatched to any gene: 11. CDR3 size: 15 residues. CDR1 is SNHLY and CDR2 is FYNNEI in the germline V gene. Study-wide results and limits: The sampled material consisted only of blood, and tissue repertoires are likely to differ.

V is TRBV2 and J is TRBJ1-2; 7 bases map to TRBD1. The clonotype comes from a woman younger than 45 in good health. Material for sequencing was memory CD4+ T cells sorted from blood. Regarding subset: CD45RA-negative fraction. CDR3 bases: TGTGCCAGCAGAGACGACAGGGCAAACTTCTATGGCTACACCTTC. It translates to CASRDDRANFYGYTF.